The rows below give T cell receptor beta chains drawn from one sample of a study of T cells in Graves' hyperthyroidism and ophthalmopathy. TCRdb reanalysed the multiplex PCR reads using MiXCR and keeps one entry per CDR3 protein. The sample contains about 500,000 distinct CDR3 sequences, around an eighth of which appear only once. The sequenced sample consisted of blood. These receptor sequences come from a woman aged 18-29 years with Graves' hyperthyroidism. Both conserved end residues are part of each CDR3. D genes are given only for firm matches. The size of a clone is reported for some rows only, either as once, few or many, or as a class for expanded clones.

clone_size,d_call,j_call,v_call,cdr3_nt,cdr3_aa
many,NA,TRBJ2-5,TRBV7-3,TGTGCCAGCAGCCCCGGACTGGGCCATGGGGAGACCCAGTACTTC,CASSPGLGHGETQYF
many,NA,TRBJ2-7,TRBV29-1,TGCAGCGTTGAGGGGGCAGGGATGAACTACGAGCAGTACTTC,CSVEGAGMNYEQYF
NA,NA,TRBJ1-1,TRBV7-6,TGTGCCAGCAGCAAGGACGCGGCGGACACTGAAGCTTTCTTT,CASSKDAADTEAFF
few,NA,TRBJ1-1,TRBV4-1,TGCGCCAGCAGCCCCCGAATGGGGGACACTGAAGCTTTCTTT,CASSPRMGDTEAFF
few,TRBD2,TRBJ2-3,TRBV3-1,TGTGCCAGCAGCTACGGGACTAGCGGGAGGATAGATACGCAGTATTTT,CASSYGTSGRIDTQYF
NA,TRBD1,TRBJ1-1,TRBV27,TGTGTCAGCAGTCGGGGACAGGGTGGTATGAACCCTGAAGCTTTCTTT,CVSSRGQGGMNPEAFF
once,NA,TRBJ1-1,TRBV30,TGTGCCTGGAGTCGAGGGCATGCTATGAACACTGAAGCTTTCTTT,CAWSRGHAMNTEAFF
few,TRBD1,TRBJ2-2,TRBV14,TGTGCCAGCCGGGACAGGGGAGTAGCCGGGGAGCTGTTTTTT,CASRDRGVAGELFF
many,NA,TRBJ2-1,TRBV7-2,TGTGCCAGCAGCTACCTGACTAGTCGTGAGCAGTTCTTC,CASSYLTSREQFF
NA,NA,TRBJ2-5,TRBV11-3,TGTGCCAGCAGCTCTCGTGGGGGGCCGGAGACCCAGTACTTC,CASSSRGGPETQYF
many,TRBD2,TRBJ2-7,TRBV7-8,TGTGCCAGCAGCTTAGAGACTAGCGGGAGATCTGATCGGTACGAGCAGTACTTC,CASSLETSGRSDRYEQYF
NA,NA,TRBJ2-3,TRBV6-1,TGTGCCAGCAGTGAGATCGCAGGAGGGATCACAGATACGCAGTATTTT,CASSEIAGGITDTQYF
NA,TRBD1,TRBJ1-2,TRBV20-1,TGCAGTGCTAGAGAGGAGTCAGGGGGCAGGAACTATGGCTACACCTTC,CSAREESGGRNYGYTF
few,TRBD1,TRBJ1-2,TRBV4-1,TGCGCCAGCAGCCAAGATTCAGGGGGAAATGGCTACACCTTC,CASSQDSGGNGYTF
many,TRBD2,TRBJ2-5,TRBV7-8,TGTGCCAGCAGCCCCCCGGGACTAGCGGGAGTTGAGACCCAGTACTTC,CASSPPGLAGVETQYF
few,TRBD1,TRBJ1-2,TRBV4-1,TGCGCCAGCAGTCTCCCTAGGACAGGGCCGGGCTATGGCTACACCTTC,CASSLPRTGPGYGYTF
many,TRBD1,TRBJ1-2,TRBV28,TGTGCCAGCACCGAAGGGACAGGGCTTTCCTATGGCTACACCTTC,CASTEGTGLSYGYTF
NA,TRBD1,TRBJ1-1,TRBV12-3/TRBV12-4,TGTGCCAGCAGTCGGACAGGGCGGAGCACTGAAGCTTTCTTT,CASSRTGRSTEAFF
NA,TRBD1,TRBJ1-5,TRBV5-4,TGTGCCAGCAGCTCAGCCAAAGGGACAGGAGATTCGGATACGCAGCATTTT,CASSSAKGTGDSDTQHF
many,NA,TRBJ1-5,TRBV30,TGTGCCTGGAGTGAGGGCGGGGGCAATCAGCCCCAGCATTTT,CAWSEGGGNQPQHF